One sample yielded the 10 T cell receptor beta chains listed below, sequenced in a study of T cell repertoires in cytomegalovirus infection. TCRdb itself ran the reads through MiXCR, one entry per CDR3 protein. This sample has under 600,000 distinct CDR3 sequences, with approximately 16% found just once. Sequencing used CD8+ T cells from PBMCs. Receptor source: a human donor in good health (CMV status not recorded). Some clones in this sample may be carry-over from other donors' samples.

As for this clonotype: Possible read error: a much larger clone is one base away. V usage is TRBV27 and J usage is TRBJ1-2; D may be TRBD1 (6 bases). The CDR3 has 16 amino acids. The germline V gene encodes CDR1 MNHEY and CDR2 SMNVEV (reference sequence). The CDR3 loop reads CACSLGRSGGVNGYTF. In nucleotides, the CDR3 is TGTGCCTGCAGTTTAGGCCGGTCGGGGGGCGTAAATGGCTACACCTTC.

This clonotype was found many times. The chain couples TRBV9 to TRBJ2-1; TRBD2 matches 12 bases. The germline CDR1 and CDR2 sequences are SGDLS and YYNGEE. The CDR3 extends over 15 amino acids. Trimming cost V 3 bases and J 6 bases; bases outside gene matches: 4. CDR3 DNA: TGTGCCAGCAGCGCGACTAGCGGGAGAAGCAATGAGCAGTTCTTC. It is translated as CASSATSGRSNEQFF.

The chain joins TRBV28 to TRBJ2-1; 9 bases agree with TRBD2. V gave up 7 bases and J gave up 6 bases; unmatched junction bases: 13. The CDR3 is 16 amino acids. CDR1 and CDR2 (germline): MDHEN, SYDVKM. CDR3 amino acids: CASNFQQGLAANEQFF. The CDR3 nucleotides read TGTGCCAGCAACTTTCAACAGGGACTAGCAGCCAATGAGCAGTTCTTC.

V gene TRBV5-4 combines with J gene TRBJ1-1; D is uncertain. V was trimmed by 5 bases and J by 10 bases, leaving 15 bases between them. CDR1 is SGHNT, CDR2 YYREEE, per germline (reference sequence). The CDR3 is 12 residues long. The CDR3 loop reads CASRRGVGPAFF. CDR3 coding DNA: TGTGCCAGCAGACGTGGGGTAGGGCCAGCTTTCTTT.

The genes are TRBV29-1 and TRBJ1-1; the D is unclear. The CDR3 totals 12 residues. Deletions cut 4 bases from V and 5 bases from J, with 11 bases between. Germline V gene lookup returns CDR1 SQVTM and CDR2 ANQGSEA. CDR3 nucleotide sequence: TGCAGCGTTGCGCGATTGAGGACTGAAGCTTTCTTT. Translating it yields CSVARLRTEAFF.

The CDR3 DNA follows: TGTGCCAGCATGGGGTTGGTCGACGAGCAGTACTTC. Protein: CASMGLVDEQYF. The rearrangement uses TRBV6-6 and TRBJ2-7; no clear D gene. CDR3 size: 12 residues. V lost 7 bases to trimming and J lost 5 bases, with 12 bases between them. The germline V gene encodes CDR1 MNHNY and CDR2 SVGAGI (reference sequence).

This clonotype was found many times. The rearrangement joins TRBV15 to TRBJ1-5, with D perhaps matching TRBD1 (6 bases). The CDR3 is 18 residues long. The germline CDR1 and CDR2 sequences are LNHNV and YYDKDF (reference sequence). Trimming took off 0 bases at V and 0 bases at J, with 15 bases between the two ends. The CDR3 DNA reads TGTGCCACCAGCAGAGATATACACAGGGCTTATAGCAATCAGCCCCAGCATTTT. Translating gives CATSRDIHRAYSNQPQHF.

This clonotype was observed a handful of times. Germline is not matched at one junction end, which may reflect a read error. The chain uses TRBV7-7 and TRBJ1-1; D uncertain. This CDR3 has 10 amino acids. The germline gives CDR1 SSHAT, CDR2 FNYEAQ (reference sequence). The CDR3 is CASILTEAFF. CDR3 bases: TGTGCTAGCATCCTCACTGAAGCTTTCTTT.

This clonotype was counted between two and nine times. This chain uses TRBV6-5 with TRBJ1-2; D gene uncertain. Trimming pared 2 bases from V and 5 bases from J, leaving 9 bases between. CDR1 and CDR2 from the germline V gene are MNHEY and SVGAGI. The CDR3 consists of 13 residues. CDR3 in DNA: TGTGCCAGCAGTTACCGGGAGCGATATGGCTACACCTTC. Its translation is CASSYRERYGYTF.

The chain carries TRBV9 and TRBJ2-1, with 8 nucleotides matching TRBD1. Germline V lookup: CDR1 SGDLS, CDR2 YYNGEE. The CDR3 runs to 15 residues. The trim removed 6 bases at V and 0 bases at J, leaving 5 bases unmatched. The CDR3 nucleotides read TGTGCCAGCACCAGGGGGCTTTACTCCTACAATGAGCAGTTCTTC. It is translated as CASTRGLYSYNEQFF.